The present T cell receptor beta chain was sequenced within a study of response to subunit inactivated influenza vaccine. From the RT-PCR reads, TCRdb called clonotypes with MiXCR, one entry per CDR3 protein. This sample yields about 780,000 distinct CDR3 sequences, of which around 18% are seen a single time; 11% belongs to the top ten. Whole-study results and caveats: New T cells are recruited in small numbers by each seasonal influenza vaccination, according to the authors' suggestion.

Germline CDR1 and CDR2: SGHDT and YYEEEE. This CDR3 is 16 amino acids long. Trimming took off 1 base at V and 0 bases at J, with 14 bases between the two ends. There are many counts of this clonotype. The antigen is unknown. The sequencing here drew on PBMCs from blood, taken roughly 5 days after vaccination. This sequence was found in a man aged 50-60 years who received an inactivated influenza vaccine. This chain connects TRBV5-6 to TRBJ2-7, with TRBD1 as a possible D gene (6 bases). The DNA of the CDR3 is TGTGCCAGCAGCTTGCGGACAGCTCTTAACTCCTACGAGCAGTACTTC. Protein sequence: CASSLRTALNSYEQYF. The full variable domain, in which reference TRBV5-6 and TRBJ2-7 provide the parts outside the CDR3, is DAGVTQSPTHLIKTRGQQVTLRCSPKSGHDTVSWYQQALGQGPQFIFQYYEEEERQRGNFPDRFSGHQFPNYSSELNVNALLLGDSALYLCASSLRTALNSYEQYFGPGTRLTVT.